The subject of this entry is one T cell receptor beta chain. This clonotype turned up a few times. Its antigen has not been determined. Base quality data are lacking; no much larger clone is found one base away. The 35 to 40 donors, aged about 6 to 95 years, were systemically healthy Caucasian individuals from Russia. Approximately 11 milliliters of peripheral blood were drawn from each donor into EDTA-treated Vacutainer tubes. Ficoll-Paque density-gradient centrifugation was used to isolate PBMCs, with at least 7 million per sample. Trizol reagent was used to extract total RNA from the PBMCs, yielding at least 5.5 micrograms per sample. Naive CD45RAhigh/CD27high T cell percentages were measured by flow cytometry on a PBMC aliquot from every donor. This sample is part of a study of blood T cells in healthy people across ages (dated by TCRdb to between 2015 and 2016). As for the study more broadly: In model experiments, template switching captured about one uniquely barcoded TCR beta cDNA molecule for every two T cells. Four age groups were formed from the donors: young (average approximately 16 years), middle-aged (approximately 42), aged (62) and long-lived (about 75). Age-related changes in TCR beta repertoire diversity were measured in the study by deep sequencing normalized with unique cDNA molecular identifiers. Using the same blood draw, the study looked at two additional independent replicas of 1 million unique cDNA reads for two donors, one aged 18 to 30 and the other aged 80 or older. To avoid experimental bias, donors of different ages were randomly spread across the sequencing lanes. The study at large found these results: A strong correlation was found between observed TCR beta diversity and the percentage of naive T cells measured by flow cytometry. Observed TCR beta diversity per million T cells fell roughly linearly with age, and a significant reduction was already apparent by age around 40. Conclusive comparison of naive and antigen-experienced compartments was prevented by the profiling of bulk unsorted PBMCs. Compared with the aged group, the long-lived group had more naive CD4+ T cells, fewer expanded clones and increased TCR diversity, suggesting age selection. Estimates of total diversity from one million sequenced T cells were regarded as lower bounds and underestimates. Donor CMV infection status was unknown, potentially confounding age-related changes in expanded clonotypes.

Reading the germline V gene gives CDR1 LGHNA and CDR2 YSLEER. Trimming takes 1 base from V and 10 bases from J, and the germline ends sit 8 bases apart. Including cysteine and phenylalanine, the CDR3 has 13 amino acids. CDR3 DNA only is kept here, 39 bases in frame from base 1. The library was obtained by 5' RACE. TCRdb names Illumina HiSeq 2500 as the instrument used. A second PCR of about 7 to 12 cycles was run with a J-beta primer mix and a sample-barcoded 5' primer. A template-switch 5' adaptor carrying 12 random nucleotides introduced a unique molecular identifier onto each TCR beta cDNA molecule. Each sample yielded at least 3 million CDR3-containing paired-end reads. The Mint cDNA synthesis kit, primed by a TRBC-specific oligonucleotide, was used to synthesize first-strand cDNA from all RNA. After uracil-DNA glycosylase treatment, a first 18-cycle PCR used universal primers M1SS and BC2_uni_R on all cDNA. As for the authors' bioinformatics: For normalization, 1 million high-quality reads, each with a distinct molecular identifier, were randomly selected from each sample. Reads sharing molecular identifiers were discarded rather than binned into consensus sequences. MiTCR, run with a Q25 quality threshold and the strictest error-elimination algorithm, handled CDR3 identification, clonotype clustering and error correction. A nonparametric unseen species model with Euler transformation was used to estimate lower-bound total TCR beta diversity. TCRdb applied fastp at Q25 and MiXCR to the public reads, then kept only in-frame beta chains. All rows with the same CDR3 protein become a single entry with the most common DNA and genes. The authors' filters were not applied to this entry. Here the sample has approximately 1.5 million distinct CDR3 sequences; 35% to 45% occur a single time. The ten biggest clones cover about 4% of the sample.

The rearrangement combines TRBV4-3 with TRBJ1-6; the best D guess is TRBD1, with 5 bases matching. The material sequenced was blood. This sequence was found in a woman under 30 in good health. The sequenced DNA: TGCGCCAGCAGCCAAGGGCAGGGATCACCCCTCCACTTT. This is translated as CASSQGQGSPLHF.